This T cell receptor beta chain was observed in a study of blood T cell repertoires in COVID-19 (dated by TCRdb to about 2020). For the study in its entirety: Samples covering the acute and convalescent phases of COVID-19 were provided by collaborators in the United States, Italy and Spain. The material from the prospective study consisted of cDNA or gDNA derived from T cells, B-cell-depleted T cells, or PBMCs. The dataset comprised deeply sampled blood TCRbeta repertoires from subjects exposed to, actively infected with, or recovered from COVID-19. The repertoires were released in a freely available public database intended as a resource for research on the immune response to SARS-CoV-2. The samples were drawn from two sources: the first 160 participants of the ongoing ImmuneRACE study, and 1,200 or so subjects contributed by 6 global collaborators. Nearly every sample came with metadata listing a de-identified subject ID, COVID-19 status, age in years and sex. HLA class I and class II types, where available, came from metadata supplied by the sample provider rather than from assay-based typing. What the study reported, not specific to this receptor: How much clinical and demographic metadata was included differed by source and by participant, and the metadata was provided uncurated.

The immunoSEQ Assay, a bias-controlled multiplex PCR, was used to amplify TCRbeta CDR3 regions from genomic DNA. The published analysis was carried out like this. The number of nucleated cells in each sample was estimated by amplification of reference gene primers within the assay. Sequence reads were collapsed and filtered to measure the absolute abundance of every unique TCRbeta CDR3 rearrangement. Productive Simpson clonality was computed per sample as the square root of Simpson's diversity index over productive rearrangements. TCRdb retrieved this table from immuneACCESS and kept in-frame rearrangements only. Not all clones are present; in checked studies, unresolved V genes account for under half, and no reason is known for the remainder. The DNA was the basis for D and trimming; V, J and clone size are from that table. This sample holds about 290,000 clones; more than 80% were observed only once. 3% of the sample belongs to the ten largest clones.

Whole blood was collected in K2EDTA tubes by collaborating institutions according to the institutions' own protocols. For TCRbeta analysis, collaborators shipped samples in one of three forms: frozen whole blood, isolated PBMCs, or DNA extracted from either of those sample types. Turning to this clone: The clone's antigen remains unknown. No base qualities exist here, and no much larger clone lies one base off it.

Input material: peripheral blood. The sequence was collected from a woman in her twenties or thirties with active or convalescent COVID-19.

The sequence in DNA is TGTGCCAGTGGGACATTTAACGCTGAAGCTTTCTTT. Its protein product is CASGTFNAEAFF. The chain uses TRBV6-5 and TRBJ1-1, and TRBD1 may be the D gene, going by 6 matching bases. The germline V gene supplies CDR1 MNHEY and CDR2 SVGAGI. V loses 9 bases, J loses 6 bases, and the germline ends lie 14 bases apart. There are 12 amino acids in the CDR3, from cysteine to phenylalanine inclusive. Only the CDR3 part of the read is kept: 36 bases, read in frame from the first base.